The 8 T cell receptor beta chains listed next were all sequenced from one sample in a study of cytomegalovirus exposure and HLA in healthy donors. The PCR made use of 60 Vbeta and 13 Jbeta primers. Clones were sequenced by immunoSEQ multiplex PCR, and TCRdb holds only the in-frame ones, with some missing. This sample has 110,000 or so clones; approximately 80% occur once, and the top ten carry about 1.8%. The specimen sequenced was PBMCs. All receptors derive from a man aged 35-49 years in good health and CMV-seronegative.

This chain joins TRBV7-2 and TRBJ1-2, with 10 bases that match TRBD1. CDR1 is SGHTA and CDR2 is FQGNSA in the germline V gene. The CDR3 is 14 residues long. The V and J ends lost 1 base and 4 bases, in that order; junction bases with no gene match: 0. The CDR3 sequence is CASSLGTGGYGYTF. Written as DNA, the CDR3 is TGTGCCAGCAGCTTAGGGACAGGGGGCTATGGCTACACCTTC.

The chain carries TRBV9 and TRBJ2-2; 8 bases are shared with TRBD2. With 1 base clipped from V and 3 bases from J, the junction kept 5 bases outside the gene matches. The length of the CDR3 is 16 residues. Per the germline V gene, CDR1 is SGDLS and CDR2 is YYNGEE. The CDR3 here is CASSVKAGGHTGELFF. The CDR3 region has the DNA TGTGCCAGCAGCGTAAAGGCGGGAGGTCACACCGGGGAGCTGTTTTTT. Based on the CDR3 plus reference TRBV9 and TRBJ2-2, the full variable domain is DSGVTQTPKHLITATGQRVTLRCSPRSGDLSVYWYQQSLDQGLQFLIQYYNGEERAKGNILERFSAQQFPDLHSELNLSSLELGDSALYFCASSVKAGGHTGELFFGEGSRLTVL.

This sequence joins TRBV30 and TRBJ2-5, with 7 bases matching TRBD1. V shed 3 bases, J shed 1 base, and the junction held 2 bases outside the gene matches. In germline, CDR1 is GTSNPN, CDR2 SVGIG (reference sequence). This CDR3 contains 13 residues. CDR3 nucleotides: TGTGCCTGGAGGGGGACAGCCCAAGAGACCCAGTACTTC. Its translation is CAWRGTAQETQYF.

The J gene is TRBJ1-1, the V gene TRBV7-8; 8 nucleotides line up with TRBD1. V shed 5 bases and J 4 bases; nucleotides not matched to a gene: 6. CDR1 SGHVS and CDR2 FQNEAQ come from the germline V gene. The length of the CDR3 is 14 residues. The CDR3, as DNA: TGTGCCAGCAGCCGACAGGGGACGAGCACTGAAGCTTTCTTT. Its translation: CASSRQGTSTEAFF. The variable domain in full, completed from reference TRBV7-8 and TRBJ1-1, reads GAGVSQSPRYKVAKRGQDVALRCDPISGHVSLFWYQQALGQGPEFLTYFQNEAQLDKSGLPSDRFFAERPEGSVSTLKIQRTQQEDSAVYLCASSRQGTSTEAFFGQGTRLTVV.

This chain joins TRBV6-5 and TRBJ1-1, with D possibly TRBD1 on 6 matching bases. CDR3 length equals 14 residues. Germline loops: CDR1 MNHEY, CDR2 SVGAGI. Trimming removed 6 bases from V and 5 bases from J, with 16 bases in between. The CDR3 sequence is CASSHQPGATEAFF. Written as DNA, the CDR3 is TGTGCCAGCAGCCACCAGCCAGGGGCTACTGAAGCTTTCTTT.

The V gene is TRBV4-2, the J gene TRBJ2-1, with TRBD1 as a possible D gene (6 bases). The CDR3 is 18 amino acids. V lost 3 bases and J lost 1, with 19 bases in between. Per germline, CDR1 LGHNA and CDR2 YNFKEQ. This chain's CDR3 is CASSQAIRTATSYNEQFF. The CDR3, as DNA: TGTGCCAGCAGCCAGGCAATTAGGACAGCGACGTCCTACAATGAGCAGTTCTTC.

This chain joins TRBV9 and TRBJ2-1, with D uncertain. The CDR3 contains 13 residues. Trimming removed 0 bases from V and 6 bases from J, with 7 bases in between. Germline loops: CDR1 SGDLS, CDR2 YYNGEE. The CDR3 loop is CASSVGVSNEQFF. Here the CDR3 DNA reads TGTGCCAGCAGCGTAGGAGTTAGCAATGAGCAGTTCTTC. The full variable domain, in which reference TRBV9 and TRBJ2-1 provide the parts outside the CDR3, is DSGVTQTPKHLITATGQRVTLRCSPRSGDLSVYWYQQSLDQGLQFLIQYYNGEERAKGNILERFSAQQFPDLHSELNLSSLELGDSALYFCASSVGVSNEQFFGPGTRLTVL.

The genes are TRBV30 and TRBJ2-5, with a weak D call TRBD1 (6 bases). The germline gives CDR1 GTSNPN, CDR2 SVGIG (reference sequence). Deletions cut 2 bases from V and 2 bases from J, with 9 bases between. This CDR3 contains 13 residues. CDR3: CAWSSGTQETQYF. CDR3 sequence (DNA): TGTGCCTGGAGTTCCGGGACACAAGAGACCCAGTACTTC.